This TCR beta chain was sequenced during a study of blood T cell repertoires in COVID-19. The germline CDR1 and CDR2 sequences are MNHEY and SVGAGI. V was clipped by 2 bases and J by 3 bases; unmatched bases: 0. This CDR3 comprises 14 residues. Generated by immunoSEQ multiplex PCR, the TCRdb table keeps only in-frame clones and is missing some. This table holds about 56,000 clones, more than 80% found once. This TCR came from a human donor in a cohort sampled during active COVID-19. This chain connects TRBV6-5 to TRBJ2-7; TRBD1 agrees at 11 bases. The sample comprised peripheral blood. CDR3 amino acids: CASSYGTGGYEQYF. The CDR3 DNA reads TGTGCCAGCAGTTACGGGACAGGGGGCTACGAGCAGTACTTC.